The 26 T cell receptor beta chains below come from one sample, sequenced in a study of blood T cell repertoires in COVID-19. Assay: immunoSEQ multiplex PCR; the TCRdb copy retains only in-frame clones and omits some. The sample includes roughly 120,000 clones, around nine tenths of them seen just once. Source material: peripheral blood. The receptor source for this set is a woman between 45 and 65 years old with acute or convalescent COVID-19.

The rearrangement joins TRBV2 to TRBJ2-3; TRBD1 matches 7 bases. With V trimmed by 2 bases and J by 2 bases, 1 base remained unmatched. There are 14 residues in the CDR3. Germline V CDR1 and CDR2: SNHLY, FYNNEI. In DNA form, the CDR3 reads TGTGCCAGCAGTGAACAGGGGGTCACAGATACGCAGTATTTT. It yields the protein CASSEQGVTDTQYF.

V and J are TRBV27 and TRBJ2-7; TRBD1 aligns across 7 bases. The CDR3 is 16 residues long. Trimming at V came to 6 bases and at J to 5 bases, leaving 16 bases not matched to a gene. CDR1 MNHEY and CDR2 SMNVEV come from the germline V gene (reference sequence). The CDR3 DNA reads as TGTGCCAGCAGCCCCCCTTTAGAACAGGGGCGCGACGAGCAGTACTTC. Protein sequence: CASSPPLEQGRDEQYF.

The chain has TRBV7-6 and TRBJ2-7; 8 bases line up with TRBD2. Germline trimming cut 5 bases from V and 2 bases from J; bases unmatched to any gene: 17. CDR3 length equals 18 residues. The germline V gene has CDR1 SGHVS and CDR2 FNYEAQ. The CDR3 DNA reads TGTGCCAGCAGCCCCGGACTACGAGCGGGAGTCCCCGCCTACGAGCAGTACTTC. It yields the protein CASSPGLRAGVPAYEQYF.

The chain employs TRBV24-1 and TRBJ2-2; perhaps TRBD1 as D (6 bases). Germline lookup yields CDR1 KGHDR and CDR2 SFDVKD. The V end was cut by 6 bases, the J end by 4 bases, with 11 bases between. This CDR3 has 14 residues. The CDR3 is CATSNYRATGELFF. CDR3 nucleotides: TGTGCCACCAGTAATTACAGGGCCACCGGGGAGCTGTTTTTT.

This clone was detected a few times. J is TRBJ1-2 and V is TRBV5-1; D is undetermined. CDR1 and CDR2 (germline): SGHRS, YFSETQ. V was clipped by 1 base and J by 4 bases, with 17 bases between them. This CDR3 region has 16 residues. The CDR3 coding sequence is TGCGCCAGCAGCTTGAATAGTGTAGCGGCCGGCTATGGCTACACCTTC. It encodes CASSLNSVAAGYGYTF.

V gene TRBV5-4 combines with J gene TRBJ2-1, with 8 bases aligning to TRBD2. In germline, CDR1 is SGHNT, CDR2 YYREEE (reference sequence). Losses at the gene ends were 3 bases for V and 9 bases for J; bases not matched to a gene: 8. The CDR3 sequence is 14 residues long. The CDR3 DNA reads TGTGCCAGCAGCTACCCTACTAGCGGCGCTGAGCAGTTCTTC. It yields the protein CASSYPTSGAEQFF.

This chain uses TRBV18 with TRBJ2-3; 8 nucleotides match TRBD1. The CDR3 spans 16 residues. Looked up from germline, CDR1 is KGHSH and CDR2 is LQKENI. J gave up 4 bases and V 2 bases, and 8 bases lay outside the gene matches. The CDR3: CASSPSDRGFPDTQYF. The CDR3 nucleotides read TGTGCCAGCTCACCAAGTGACAGGGGCTTCCCAGATACGCAGTATTTT.

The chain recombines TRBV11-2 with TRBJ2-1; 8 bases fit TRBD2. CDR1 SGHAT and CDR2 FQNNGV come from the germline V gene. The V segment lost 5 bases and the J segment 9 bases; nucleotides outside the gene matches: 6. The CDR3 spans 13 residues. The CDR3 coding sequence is TGTGCCAGCAGCCCTATTAGCGGGGCTGAGCAGTTCTTC. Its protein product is CASSPISGAEQFF.

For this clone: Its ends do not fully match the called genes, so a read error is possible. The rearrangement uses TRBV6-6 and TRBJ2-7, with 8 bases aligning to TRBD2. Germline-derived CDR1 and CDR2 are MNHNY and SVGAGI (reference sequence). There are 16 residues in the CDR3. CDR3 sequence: CASSVRSAGDSSEQYF. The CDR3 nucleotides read TGTGCCAGCAGCGTCCGTTCAGCGGGAGATTCCTCCGAGCAGTACTTC.

The CDR3 DNA reads TGTGCCAGCAGCCAGGGCCGACTAGCGGGAGCCACGGAGACCCAGTACTTC. Translation: CASSQGRLAGATETQYF. V and J are TRBV3-1 (or the pseudogene TRBV3-2) and TRBJ2-5; 12 bases line up with TRBD2. This CDR3 contains 17 residues. Trimming removed 3 bases from V and 5 bases from J; junction bases left unmatched: 10. Germline CDR1 LGHDT, CDR2 YNNKEL (reference sequence).

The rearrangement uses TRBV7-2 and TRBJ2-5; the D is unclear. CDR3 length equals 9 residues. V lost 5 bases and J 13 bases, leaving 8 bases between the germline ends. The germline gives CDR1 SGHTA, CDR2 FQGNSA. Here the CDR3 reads CASSPNRYF. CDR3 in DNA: TGTGCCAGCAGCCCGAACAGGTACTTC.

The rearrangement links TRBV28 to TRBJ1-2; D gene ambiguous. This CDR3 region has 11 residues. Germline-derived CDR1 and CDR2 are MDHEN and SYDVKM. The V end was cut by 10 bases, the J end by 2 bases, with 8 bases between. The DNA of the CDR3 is TGTGCCACCCTCCTAAACTATGGCTACACCTTC. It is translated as CATLLNYGYTF.

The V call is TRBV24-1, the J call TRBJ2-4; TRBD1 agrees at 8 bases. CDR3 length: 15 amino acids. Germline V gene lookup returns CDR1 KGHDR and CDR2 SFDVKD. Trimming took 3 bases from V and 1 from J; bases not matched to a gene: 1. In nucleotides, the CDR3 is TGTGCCACCAGTGATGACAGGGGTGCCAAAAACATTCAGTACTTC. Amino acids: CATSDDRGAKNIQYF.

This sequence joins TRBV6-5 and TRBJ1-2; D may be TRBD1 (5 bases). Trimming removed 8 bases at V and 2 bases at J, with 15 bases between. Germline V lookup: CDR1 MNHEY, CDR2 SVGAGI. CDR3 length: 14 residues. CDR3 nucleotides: TGTGCCAGCCGCCCCTTGGGGGGGAACTATGGCTACACCTTC. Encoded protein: CASRPLGGNYGYTF.

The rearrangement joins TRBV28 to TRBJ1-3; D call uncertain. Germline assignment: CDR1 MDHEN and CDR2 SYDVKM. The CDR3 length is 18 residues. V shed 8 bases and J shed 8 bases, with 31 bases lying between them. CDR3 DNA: TGTGCCAGCGGGCCGCCCCTTAAGGGTTTCACCCTGAGGGACACCATATATTTT. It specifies CASGPPLKGFTLRDTIYF.

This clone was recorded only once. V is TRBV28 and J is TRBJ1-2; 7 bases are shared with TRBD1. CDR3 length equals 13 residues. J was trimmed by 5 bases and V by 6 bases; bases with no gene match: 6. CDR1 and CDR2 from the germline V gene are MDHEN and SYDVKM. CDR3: CASSETGYYGYTF. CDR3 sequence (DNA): TGTGCCAGCAGCGAGACAGGGTATTATGGCTACACCTTC.

The CDR3 DNA sequence: TGTGCCAGCAGACCGCAGGGGAACACCGGGGAGCTGTTTTTT. This encodes CASRPQGNTGELFF. V is TRBV28 and J is TRBJ2-2; tentatively, D is TRBD1 (5 bases). Trimming took off 6 bases at V and 1 base at J, with 9 bases between the two ends. Germline V gene lookup returns CDR1 MDHEN and CDR2 SYDVKM. The CDR3 length is 14 residues.

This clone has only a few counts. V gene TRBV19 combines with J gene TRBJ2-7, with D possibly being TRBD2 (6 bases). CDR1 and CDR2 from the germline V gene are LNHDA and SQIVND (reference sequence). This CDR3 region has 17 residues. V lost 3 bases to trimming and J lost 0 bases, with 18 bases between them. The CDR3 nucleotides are TGTGCCAGTAGTATTTTTCCCCGGCGGGGCAGCTCCTACGAGCAGTACTTC. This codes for CASSIFPRRGSSYEQYF.

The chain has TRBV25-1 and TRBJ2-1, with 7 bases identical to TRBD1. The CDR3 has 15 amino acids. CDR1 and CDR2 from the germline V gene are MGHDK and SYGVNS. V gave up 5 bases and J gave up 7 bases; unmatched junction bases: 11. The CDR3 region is CASSPPRQGRNEQFF. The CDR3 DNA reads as TGTGCCAGCAGTCCACCTAGACAGGGTAGGAATGAGCAGTTCTTC.

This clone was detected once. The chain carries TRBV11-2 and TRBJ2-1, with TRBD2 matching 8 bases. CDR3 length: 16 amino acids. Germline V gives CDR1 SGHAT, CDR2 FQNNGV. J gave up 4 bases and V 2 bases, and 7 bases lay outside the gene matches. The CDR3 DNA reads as TGTGCCAGCAGCTTAAGTCGACTAGCGAAGTACAATGAGCAGTTCTTC. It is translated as CASSLSRLAKYNEQFF.

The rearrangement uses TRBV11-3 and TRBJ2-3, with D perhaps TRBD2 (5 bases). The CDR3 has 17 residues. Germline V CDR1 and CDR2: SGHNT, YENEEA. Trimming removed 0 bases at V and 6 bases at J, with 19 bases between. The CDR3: CASSLDQDRGWRDTQYF. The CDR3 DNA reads TGTGCCAGCAGCTTAGATCAGGACCGGGGTTGGCGGGATACGCAGTATTTT.

The CDR3 loop is CSGADRQETQYF. The CDR3 DNA reads as TGCAGCGGGGCGGACAGACAAGAGACCCAGTACTTC. The J gene is TRBJ2-5, the V gene TRBV29-1, with D possibly being TRBD1 (6 bases). Trimming removed 7 bases at V and 2 bases at J, with 11 bases between. Germline CDR1 is SQVTM and CDR2 is ANQGSEA. The CDR3 is 12 residues long.

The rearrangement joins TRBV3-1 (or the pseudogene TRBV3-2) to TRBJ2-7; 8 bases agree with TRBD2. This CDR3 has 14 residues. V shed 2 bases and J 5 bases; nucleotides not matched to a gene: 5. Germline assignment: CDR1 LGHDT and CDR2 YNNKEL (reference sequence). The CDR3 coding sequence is TGTGCCAGCAGCCAATTGGGGACTAGTGACGAGCAGTACTTC. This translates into CASSQLGTSDEQYF.

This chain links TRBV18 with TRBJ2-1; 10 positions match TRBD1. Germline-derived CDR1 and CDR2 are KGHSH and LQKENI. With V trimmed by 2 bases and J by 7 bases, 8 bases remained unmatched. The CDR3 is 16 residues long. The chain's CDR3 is CASSPSAGTGDNEQFF. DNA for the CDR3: TGTGCCAGCTCACCATCCGCCGGGACAGGGGATAATGAGCAGTTCTTC. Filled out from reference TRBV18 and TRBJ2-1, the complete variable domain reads NAGVMQNPRHLVRRRGQEARLRCSPMKGHSHVYWYRQLPEEGLKFMVYLQKENIIDESGMPKERFSAEFPKEGPSILRIQQVVRGDSAAYFCASSPSAGTGDNEQFFGPGTRLTVL.

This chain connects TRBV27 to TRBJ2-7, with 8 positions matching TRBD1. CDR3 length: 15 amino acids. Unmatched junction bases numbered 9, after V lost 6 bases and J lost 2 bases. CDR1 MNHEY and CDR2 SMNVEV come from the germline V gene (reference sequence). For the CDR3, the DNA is TGTGCCAGCAGCCCCAGGGGGCCCTACACCTACGAGCAGTACTTC. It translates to CASSPRGPYTYEQYF.

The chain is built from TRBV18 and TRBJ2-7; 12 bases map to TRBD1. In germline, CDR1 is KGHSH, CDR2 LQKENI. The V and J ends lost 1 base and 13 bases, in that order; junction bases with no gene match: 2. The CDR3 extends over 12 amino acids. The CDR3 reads CASSPRDRGQYF. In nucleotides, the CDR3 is TGTGCCAGCTCACCACGGGACAGGGGGCAATACTTC.